The rows below give T cell receptor beta chains drawn from one sample of a study of neurological immune-mediated disorders. TCRdb re-called the 5' RACE reads through MiXCR, storing one row per CDR3 protein. The data show 85,000 to 90,000 distinct CDR3 sequences, roughly 3.3% seen once. Sequenced material: PBMCs. The receptors were sampled from a woman aged 50 to 60 with multiple sclerosis. CDR3s include the opening cysteine and the closing phenylalanine or tryptophan. A D gene is named only where the DNA matches it firmly. The size field reads how often the clone was seen (once, few, many) or a class if it is expanded.

CDR3aa: CASSKSSGANVLTF; CDR3nt: TGTGCCAGCAGCAAGAGCTCTGGGGCCAACGTCCTGACTTTC; v_gene: TRBV7-3; d_gene: -; abundance: many; j_gene: TRBJ2-6
CDR3aa: CASSYGGPYEQYF; CDR3nt: TGTGCCAGCAGTTACGGGGGCCCCTACGAGCAGTACTTC; v_gene: TRBV6-5; d_gene: -; abundance: few; j_gene: TRBJ2-7
CDR3aa: CASSLDPSEPQHF; CDR3nt: TGTGCCAGCAGCTTAGACCCCTCGGAGCCCCAGCATTTT; v_gene: TRBV7-9; d_gene: -; abundance: many; j_gene: TRBJ1-5
CDR3aa: CASSLNRVPNYGYTF; CDR3nt: TGTGCCAGCAGCTTAAACAGAGTGCCTAACTATGGCTACACCTTC; v_gene: TRBV7-2; d_gene: -; abundance: many; j_gene: TRBJ1-2
CDR3aa: CASRDSGGQETQYF; CDR3nt: TGTGCCAGCAGAGACTCAGGGGGCCAAGAGACCCAGTACTTC; v_gene: TRBV6-5; d_gene: TRBD1; abundance: many; j_gene: TRBJ2-5
CDR3aa: CASSLPGATGTEAFF; CDR3nt: TGTGCCAGCAGTTTGCCCGGGGCCACGGGTACTGAAGCTTTCTTT; v_gene: TRBV28; d_gene: -; abundance: many; j_gene: TRBJ1-1
CDR3aa: CASSYGTGVAETQYF; CDR3nt: TGTGCCAGCAGTTACGGGACAGGGGTTGCGGAGACCCAGTACTTC; v_gene: TRBV6-5; d_gene: TRBD1; abundance: many; j_gene: TRBJ2-5
CDR3aa: CASSSTGGMYTEAFF; CDR3nt: TGTGCCAGCAGTTCGACAGGGGGTATGTACACTGAAGCTTTCTTT; v_gene: TRBV28; d_gene: TRBD1; abundance: many; j_gene: TRBJ1-1
CDR3aa: CASSPRTGVTDTQYF; CDR3nt: TGTGCCAGCAGCCCCCGGACAGGGGTAACAGATACGCAGTATTTT; v_gene: TRBV11-2; d_gene: TRBD1; abundance: many; j_gene: TRBJ2-3
CDR3aa: CASSKDRVIEKLFF; CDR3nt: TGTGCCAGCAGCAAAGACAGGGTAATCGAAAAACTGTTTTTT; v_gene: TRBV5-6; d_gene: TRBD1; abundance: many; j_gene: TRBJ1-4
CDR3aa: CASSPGQTNTEAFF; CDR3nt: TGTGCCAGCTCACCGGGACAGACGAACACTGAAGCTTTCTTT; v_gene: TRBV18; d_gene: TRBD1; abundance: many; j_gene: TRBJ1-1
CDR3aa: CASRGLTKNIQYF; CDR3nt: TGTGCCAGCAGAGGGCTGACGAAAAACATTCAGTACTTC; v_gene: TRBV6-5; d_gene: -; abundance: many; j_gene: TRBJ2-4
CDR3aa: CASSAMSGVGEKLFF; CDR3nt: TGTGCCAGCAGCGCCATGTCAGGGGTTGGTGAAAAACTGTTTTTT; v_gene: TRBV7-2; d_gene: -; abundance: many; j_gene: TRBJ1-4
CDR3aa: CASSEMGTGGSYEQYF; CDR3nt: TGTGCCAGCAGCGAAATGGGGACAGGGGGTTCCTACGAGCAGTACTTC; v_gene: TRBV7-9; d_gene: TRBD1; abundance: many; j_gene: TRBJ2-7
CDR3aa: CASSVSGASDTQYF; CDR3nt: TGTGCCAGCAGCGTAAGCGGGGCCTCAGATACGCAGTATTTT; v_gene: TRBV9; d_gene: TRBD2; abundance: many; j_gene: TRBJ2-3
CDR3aa: CASSYQQVAKNIQYF; CDR3nt: TGTGCCAGCAGTTACCAGCAGGTAGCCAAAAACATTCAGTACTTC; v_gene: TRBV12-3/TRBV12-4; d_gene: -; abundance: many; j_gene: TRBJ2-4
CDR3aa: CASTSGTGVDGYTF; CDR3nt: TGCGCCAGCACTTCCGGGACAGGGGTCGATGGCTACACCTTC; v_gene: TRBV5-1; d_gene: TRBD1; abundance: many; j_gene: TRBJ1-2
CDR3aa: CASSGSSYNSPLHF; CDR3nt: TGCGCCAGCTCAGGGAGCTCCTATAATTCACCCCTCCACTTT; v_gene: TRBV4-3; d_gene: -; abundance: many; j_gene: TRBJ1-6
CDR3aa: CASSLGRGNNEQFF; CDR3nt: TGTGCCAGCAGCTTGGGGCGGGGGAACAATGAGCAGTTCTTC; v_gene: TRBV5-5; d_gene: TRBD2; abundance: many; j_gene: TRBJ2-1
CDR3aa: CASSDQQRTTDEQFF; CDR3nt: TGTGCCAGCAGCGACCAACAGAGGACGACCGATGAGCAGTTCTTC; v_gene: TRBV9; d_gene: -; abundance: few; j_gene: TRBJ2-1